These T cell receptor beta chains were read from a single sample in a study of T cells in Graves' hyperthyroidism and ophthalmopathy. TCRdb reanalysed the multiplex PCR reads using MiXCR and keeps one entry per CDR3 protein. In the table there are approximately 520,000 distinct CDR3 sequences, around 22% of which are singletons. The sequenced material came from blood. The source is a young woman with Graves' ophthalmopathy. CDR3s include the opening cysteine and the closing phenylalanine or tryptophan. D genes are given only for firm matches. Clone size, where shown, is once, few, many, or a class for clones that have expanded.

D gene	V gene	J gene	clone size	CDR3 protein	CDR3 DNA
TRBD2	TRBV6-1	TRBJ2-1	few	CASRYGAGGYNEQFF	TGTGCCAGCCGGTATGGTGCGGGGGGCTACAATGAGCAGTTCTTC
NA	TRBV4-1	TRBJ1-6	NA	CASSQDFPMSSYNSPLHF	TGCGCCAGCAGCCAAGATTTCCCTATGAGCTCCTATAATTCACCCCTCCACTTT
TRBD1	TRBV28	TRBJ2-7	few	CASSAWTGGYEQYF	TGTGCCAGCAGTGCCTGGACAGGGGGCTACGAGCAGTACTTC
NA	TRBV29-1	TRBJ1-2	few	CSVEQGRKDYGYTF	TGCAGCGTTGAGCAGGGAAGGAAGGACTATGGCTACACCTTC
NA	TRBV2	TRBJ1-5	many	CASSGRTIQPQHF	TGTGCCAGCAGTGGGCGGACTATACAGCCCCAGCATTTT
NA	TRBV9	TRBJ2-6	NA	CASSRAASGGANVLTF	TGTGCCAGCAGCAGGGCCGCGTCAGGGGGGGCCAACGTCCTGACTTTC
NA	TRBV7-2	TRBJ2-7	few	CASSLETSYYEQYF	TGTGCCAGCAGCCTTGAGACATCTTACTACGAGCAGTACTTC
NA	TRBV12-3/TRBV12-4	TRBJ2-2	many	CASSLGRRKNTGELFF	TGTGCCAGCAGTTTAGGGAGACGCAAAAACACCGGGGAGCTGTTTTTT
NA	TRBV6-2/TRBV6-3	TRBJ1-2	many	CASSRTSGYGYTF	TGTGCCAGCAGTAGGACAAGCGGCTATGGCTACACCTTC
NA	TRBV12-3/TRBV12-4	TRBJ1-1	few	CASSPQTGSSEAFF	TGTGCCAGCAGCCCCCAGACAGGCAGCTCTGAAGCTTTCTTT